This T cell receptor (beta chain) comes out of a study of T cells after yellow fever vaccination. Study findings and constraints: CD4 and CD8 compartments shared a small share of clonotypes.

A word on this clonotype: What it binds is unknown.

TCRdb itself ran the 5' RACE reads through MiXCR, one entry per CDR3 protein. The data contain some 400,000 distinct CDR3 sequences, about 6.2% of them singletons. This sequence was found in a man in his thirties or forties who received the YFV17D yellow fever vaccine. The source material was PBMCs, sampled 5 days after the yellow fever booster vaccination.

As DNA, the CDR3 is TGTGCCAGCTCACCACAACGACTAGCCACAACGAACACCGGGGAGCTGTTTTTT. This sequence encodes CASSPQRLATTNTGELFF. The rearrangement uses TRBV18 and TRBJ2-2; TRBD2 aligns across 7 bases. CDR3 length equals 18 residues. Losses at the gene ends were 1 base for V and 0 bases for J; bases not matched to a gene: 8. The germline V gene has CDR1 KGHSH and CDR2 LQKENI.